This TCR beta chain is drawn from a study of T cells of healthy individuals (dated by TCRdb to the late 2010s). Turning to this clonotype: What antigen it recognizes has not been identified. The sample holds no much larger clone one base away, and base qualities are not on file.

The library was obtained by 5' RACE. The data were produced on an Illumina MiSeq. The raw public reads went through TCRdb reprocessing: fastp at Q25, MiXCR clone calling, in-frame beta chains kept. Here each entry gathers all rows of one CDR3 protein and keeps the most common genes and DNA. The sample table contains tens of thousands of distinct CDR3 sequences; only one count was recorded for about 16% of them. The ten most abundant clones make up approximately 4.8% of the sample. Trimming takes 2 bases from V and 6 bases from J, and the germline ends sit 12 bases apart. Looking up the germline V gene (reference sequence) yields CDR1 SGHKS and CDR2 YYEKEE. The CDR3 has 15 amino acids, counting the end cysteine and phenylalanine. The sequence is cut down to CDR3 DNA, 45 bases in frame from base 1.

This receptor chain uses TRBV5-5 and TRBJ1-6; the D gene is perhaps TRBD1, from 6 matching bases. This TCR was recovered from a human donor in good health. In nucleotide form, the sequence is TGTGCCAGCAGCTTCAATAGACAGGCTAATTCACCCCTCCACTTT. Translated, it reads CASSFNRQANSPLHF.